What follows are 24 T cell receptor beta chains derived from one specimen sequenced in a study of blood T cells in healthy people across ages. PCR was performed a second time for about 7 to 12 cycles using a sample-barcoded 5' primer and a J-beta primer mix. TCRdb independently ran MiXCR on the 5' RACE reads; one entry per CDR3 protein. The data contain 650,000 to 800,000 distinct CDR3 sequences, approximately 48% of them singletons. Sequenced: blood. These receptors originate from a man in his 60s in good health.

This clonotype was observed at least ten times. The chain uses TRBV29-1 and TRBJ2-1, with no clear D. The CDR3 is 14 amino acids. CDR1 and CDR2 from the germline V gene are SQVTM and ANQGSEA. The ends were cut back, 5 bases at V and 0 bases at J, with 11 bases in the middle. CDR3 in amino acids: CSVSRVDSYNEQFF. CDR3 coding DNA: TGCAGCGTTAGTAGGGTAGACTCCTACAATGAGCAGTTCTTC.

The J gene is TRBJ2-6, the V gene TRBV9; 7 bases are a match to TRBD2. The CDR3 is 18 residues long. Germline CDR1 SGDLS, CDR2 YYNGEE. V shed 0 bases and J 2 bases; nucleotides not matched to a gene: 8. Here the CDR3 DNA reads TGTGCCAGCAGCGTAGTGTGGGGGGGAGGCGCTGGGGCCAACGTCCTGACTTTC. Translating it yields CASSVVWGGGAGANVLTF.

The chain uses TRBV10-3 and TRBJ2-3; a possible D gene is TRBD2 (5 bases). The CDR3 has 14 amino acids. The germline V gene encodes CDR1 ENHRY and CDR2 SYGVKD. Trimming took 3 bases from V and 4 from J, leaving 11 bases between them. DNA of the CDR3: TGTGCCATCAGTGATGGGAGCACGGCAGATACGCAGTATTTT. It specifies CAISDGSTADTQYF.

This clonotype was picked up many times. V gene TRBV28 combines with J gene TRBJ2-1, with D perhaps TRBD1 or TRBD2 (5 bases each). CDR1 is MDHEN and CDR2 is SYDVKM in the germline V gene. The CDR3 runs to 17 residues. V was shortened by 5 bases and J by 2 bases, with 19 bases between the two germline ends. In nucleotides, the CDR3 is TGTGCCAGCAGTGCCTATTCCGGGACCCTCGCCTACAATGAGCAGTTCTTC. Translated, it gives CASSAYSGTLAYNEQFF.

About this clonotype: One end of the junction is discordant with germline, which a read error may explain. This sequence joins TRBV20-1 and TRBJ2-3, with TRBD1 as a possible D gene (5 bases). The CDR3 has 13 amino acids. The germline CDR1 and CDR2 sequences are DFQATT and SNEGSKA (reference sequence). For the CDR3, the DNA is TGCAGTGCAGACCCCGAGACAGATTACGAGCAGTATTTC. It yields the protein CSADPETDYEQYF.

The genes are TRBV24-1 and TRBJ2-3, with D possibly matching TRBD1 (8 bases). The V end lost 2 bases, the J end lost 9 bases, and 14 bases lay between the germline ends. The V gene's germline CDR1 is KGHDR and CDR2 SFDVKD. The CDR3 is 14 residues long. CDR3 region: CATSDSGQGGTQYF. The DNA for the CDR3 is TGTGCCACCAGTGATTCTGGACAGGGAGGGACGCAGTATTTT.

The rearrangement joins TRBV6-5 to TRBJ1-1, with unresolved D. This CDR3 region has 15 residues. Trimming pared 5 bases from V and 2 bases from J, leaving 15 bases between. CDR1 and CDR2 (germline): MNHEY, SVGAGI. The CDR3 DNA is TGTGCCAGCAGTCCTCTTCGGGGTTATAACACTGAAGCTTTCTTT. This sequence encodes CASSPLRGYNTEAFF.

This clonotype appeared many times. V and J are TRBV7-2 and TRBJ2-3; a possible D gene is TRBD1 (5 bases). CDR1 is SGHTA and CDR2 is FQGNSA in the germline V gene. The CDR3 loop spans 14 amino acids. Trimming left V 1 base short and J 7 bases short, with 12 bases between. In nucleotides, the CDR3 is TGTGCCAGCAGCTTAGTCAGGGTTTCGAATACGCAGTATTTT. Translating it yields CASSLVRVSNTQYF. Based on the CDR3 plus reference TRBV7-2 and TRBJ2-3, the full variable domain is GAGVSQSPSNKVTEKGKDVELRCDPISGHTALYWYRQSLGQGLEFLIYFQGNSAPDKSGLPSDRFSAERTGGSVSTLTIQRTQQEDSAVYLCASSLVRVSNTQYFGPGTRLTVL.

Only a few counts were recorded for this clonotype. This chain connects TRBV5-1 to TRBJ2-5; 9 nucleotides align to TRBD2. This CDR3 is 14 amino acids long. Unmatched junction bases numbered 12, after V lost 4 bases and J lost 11 bases. The germline gives CDR1 SGHRS, CDR2 YFSETQ. CDR3: CASSPGTSMNEQYF. The CDR3 nucleotides read TGCGCCAGCAGCCCCGGGACTAGCATGAATGAGCAGTACTTC.

This clonotype was recorded only once. This sequence joins TRBV20-1 and TRBJ2-4, with 7 bases fitting TRBD2. The J call may be incorrect, as the DNA end agrees better with TRBJ2-7. Germline CDR1 and CDR2: DFQATT and SNEGSKA (reference sequence). This CDR3 contains 14 residues. CDR3 bases: TGCAGTGCTAGACGTACACTAGCGACCTACGAGCAGTACTTC. Protein sequence: CSARRTLATYEQYF.

The chain joins TRBV6-6 to TRBJ2-2, with 7 bases that match TRBD2. The CDR3 has 16 residues. V gave up 6 bases and J gave up 0 bases; unmatched junction bases: 7. The germline V gene has CDR1 MNHNY and CDR2 SVGAGI (reference sequence). The CDR3 DNA sequence: TGTGCCAGCAGGAAATCCGGGGGGACGAACACCGGGGAGCTGTTTTTT. It codes for CASRKSGGTNTGELFF.

The V and J genes are TRBV12-3 or TRBV12-4 and TRBJ2-1; D uncertain. V lost 3 bases, J lost 12 bases, and 15 bases lay in between. The CDR3 is made up of 13 amino acids. CDR3: CASSFPPTKGQFF. DNA for the CDR3: TGTGCCAGCAGTTTCCCCCCTACCAAGGGGCAGTTCTTC.

CDR3 sequence reads: CSVVNMEQGRGRGAKNSPLHF. CDR3 bases: TGCAGCGTTGTTAATATGGAACAGGGACGGGGTCGGGGAGCGAAGAATTCACCCCTCCACTTT. This chain connects TRBV29-1 to TRBJ1-6; D is perhaps TRBD1 (6 bases). The germline gives CDR1 SQVTM, CDR2 ANQGSEA. The CDR3 length is 21 residues. Trimming removed 4 bases from V and 7 bases from J, with 35 bases in between.

V is TRBV5-6 and J is TRBJ2-2; 9 bases fit TRBD1. CDR1 and CDR2 from the germline V gene are SGHDT and YYEEEE. This CDR3 has 15 residues. After removal of 3 bases from V and 4 bases from J, the junction contained 4 bases not matched to a gene. The CDR3 DNA reads as TGTGCCAGCAGCTGGACAGGGGTGGCCACCGGGGAGCTGTTTTTT. Translating gives CASSWTGVATGELFF.

This clonotype came up once. The chain has TRBV4-1 and TRBJ1-2; the D gene is possibly TRBD1 (5 bases). The V gene lost 1 base and the J gene lost 8 bases, with 17 bases spanning the gap. Germline CDR1 reads MGHRA; CDR2 reads YSYEKL. The CDR3 covers 15 residues. The CDR3 nucleotides are TGCGCCAGCAGCCAAGGACCGGGGGAGGTAGGCGGCTACACCTTC. Encoded protein: CASSQGPGEVGGYTF.

The chain uses TRBV27 and TRBJ2-1, with 7 bases matching TRBD1. This CDR3 is built from 16 residues. Germline assignment: CDR1 MNHEY and CDR2 SMNVEV (reference sequence). V gave up 8 bases and J gave up 7 bases; unmatched junction bases: 17. The CDR3: CASVRQGGHKANEQFF. The CDR3 DNA is TGTGCCAGCGTCAGACAAGGGGGCCACAAAGCAAATGAGCAGTTCTTC.

This clonotype was detected many times. The chain is built from TRBV7-2 and TRBJ1-6, with 8 bases aligning to TRBD1. Germline V CDR1 and CDR2: SGHTA, FQGNSA. V shed 5 bases, J shed 7 bases, and the junction held 7 bases outside the gene matches. This CDR3 is 15 amino acids long. For the CDR3, the DNA is TGTGCCAGCAGCCCCCGACAGGGGAAGAATTCACCCCTCCACTTT. As protein: CASSPRQGKNSPLHF. Supplemented by reference TRBV7-2 and TRBJ1-6, the full variable domain reads GAGVSQSPSNKVTEKGKDVELRCDPISGHTALYWYRQSLGQGLEFLIYFQGNSAPDKSGLPSDRFSAERTGGSVSTLTIQRTQQEDSAVYLCASSPRQGKNSPLHFGNGTRLTVT.

The gene calls are TRBV12-3 or TRBV12-4 and TRBJ1-1; D is uncertain. This CDR3 is 15 amino acids long. Trimming removed 1 base at V and 5 bases at J, with 14 bases between. In DNA, the CDR3 is TGTGCCAGCAGTTTAGAGGCAGGCGGGAGGACTGAAGCTTTCTTT. Its protein is CASSLEAGGRTEAFF.

The chain employs TRBV24-1 and TRBJ2-1; 8 bases are a match to TRBD1. The length of the CDR3 is 15 residues. CDR1 KGHDR and CDR2 SFDVKD come from the germline V gene. The V and J ends lost 3 bases and 5 bases, in that order; junction bases with no gene match: 5. The CDR3: CATSDEGQDNNEQFF. CDR3 nucleotide sequence: TGTGCCACCAGTGATGAGGGACAGGACAACAATGAGCAGTTCTTC.

This clonotype was detected only a few times. The CDR3: CASTVGGLGYTF. CDR3 DNA: TGTGCCAGCACGGTGGGGGGCCTTGGCTACACCTTC. The genes are TRBV12-3 or TRBV12-4 and TRBJ1-2; possibly TRBD1 for D (6 bases). Trimming pared 7 bases from V and 7 bases from J, leaving 13 bases between. CDR3 length equals 12 residues.

This sequence joins TRBV6-6 and TRBJ2-5; D gene unclear. This CDR3 region has 13 residues. CDR1 is MNHNY and CDR2 is SVGAGI in the germline V gene (reference sequence). Trimming cost V 0 bases and J 5 bases, with 7 bases left between them. The CDR3 nucleotides are TGTGCCAGCAGTTACTCGAACATGGAGACCCAGTACTTC. Protein product: CASSYSNMETQYF.

The chain uses TRBV12-5 and TRBJ2-1; D is possibly TRBD1 (6 bases). The CDR3 runs to 14 residues. The germline V gene encodes CDR1 LGHNT and CDR2 FRNRAP. The V end lost 4 bases, the J end lost 5 bases, and 12 bases lay between the germline ends. The chain's CDR3 is CASGSGTRDNEQFF. The CDR3 DNA is TGTGCTAGTGGTTCCGGGACACGCGACAATGAGCAGTTCTTC. The variable domain in full, with the rest retrieved from reference TRBV12-5 and TRBJ2-1, is DARVTQTPRHKVTEMGQEVTMRCQPILGHNTVFWYRQTMMQGLELLAYFRNRAPLDDSGMPKDRFSAEMPDATLATLKIQPSEPRDSAVYFCASGSGTRDNEQFFGPGTRLTVL.

The rearrangement uses TRBV6-5 and TRBJ2-3; D is perhaps TRBD1 (5 bases). CDR1 and CDR2 from the germline V gene are MNHEY and SVGAGI. The CDR3 is 18 amino acids. Trimming pared 0 bases from V and 2 bases from J, leaving 18 bases between. CDR3 loop: CASSYSAAGQPPTDTQYF. In DNA form, the CDR3 reads TGTGCCAGCAGTTACTCGGCGGCAGGGCAACCCCCCACAGATACGCAGTATTTT.

This chain links TRBV27 with TRBJ1-6; tentatively, D is TRBD1 (5 bases). Germline V gives CDR1 MNHEY, CDR2 SMNVEV (reference sequence). The CDR3 length is 15 residues. Trimming took off 6 bases at V and 1 base at J, with 10 bases between the two ends. The CDR3 loop is CASSRGGSYNSPLHF. CDR3 in DNA: TGTGCCAGCAGCCGGGGGGGATCCTATAATTCACCCCTCCACTTT.